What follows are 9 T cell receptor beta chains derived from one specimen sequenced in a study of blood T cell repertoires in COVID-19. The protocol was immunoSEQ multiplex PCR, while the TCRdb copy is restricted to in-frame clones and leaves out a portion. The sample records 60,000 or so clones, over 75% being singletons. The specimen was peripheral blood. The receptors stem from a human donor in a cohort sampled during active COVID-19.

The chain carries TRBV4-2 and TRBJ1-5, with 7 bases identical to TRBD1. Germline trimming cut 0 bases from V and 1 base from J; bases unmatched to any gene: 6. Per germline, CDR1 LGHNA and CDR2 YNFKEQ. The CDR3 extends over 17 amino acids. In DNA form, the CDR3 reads TGTGCCAGCAGCCAAGAAGGGACAGAACTCAGCAATCAGCCCCAGCATTTT. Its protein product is CASSQEGTELSNQPQHF.

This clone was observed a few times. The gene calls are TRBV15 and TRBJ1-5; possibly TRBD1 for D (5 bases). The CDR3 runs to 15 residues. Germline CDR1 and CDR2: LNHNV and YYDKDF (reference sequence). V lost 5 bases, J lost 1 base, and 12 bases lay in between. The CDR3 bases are TGTGCCACCAGCTGGGGAGGGGCGAGCAATCAGCCCCAGCATTTT. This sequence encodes CATSWGGASNQPQHF.

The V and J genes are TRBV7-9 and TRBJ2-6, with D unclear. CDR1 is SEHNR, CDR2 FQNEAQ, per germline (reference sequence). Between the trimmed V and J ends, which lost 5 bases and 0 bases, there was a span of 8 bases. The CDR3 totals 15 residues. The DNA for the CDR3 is TGTGCCAGCAGCCTGGGCTTCTCTGGGGCCAACGTCCTGACTTTC. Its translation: CASSLGFSGANVLTF.

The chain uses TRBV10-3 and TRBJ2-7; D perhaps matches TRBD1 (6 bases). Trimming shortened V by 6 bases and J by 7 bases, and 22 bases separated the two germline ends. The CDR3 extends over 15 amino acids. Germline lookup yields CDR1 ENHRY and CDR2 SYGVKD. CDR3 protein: CAISPTAWTVWEQYF. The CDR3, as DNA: TGTGCCATCAGCCCTACGGCGTGGACAGTCTGGGAGCAGTACTTC.

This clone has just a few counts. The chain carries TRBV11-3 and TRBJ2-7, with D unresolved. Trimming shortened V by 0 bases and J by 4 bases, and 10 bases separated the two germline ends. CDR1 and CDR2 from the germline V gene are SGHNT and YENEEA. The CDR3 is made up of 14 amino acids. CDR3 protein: CASSLDDSAYEQYF. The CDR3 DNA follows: TGTGCCAGCAGCTTAGATGACTCGGCATACGAGCAGTACTTC.

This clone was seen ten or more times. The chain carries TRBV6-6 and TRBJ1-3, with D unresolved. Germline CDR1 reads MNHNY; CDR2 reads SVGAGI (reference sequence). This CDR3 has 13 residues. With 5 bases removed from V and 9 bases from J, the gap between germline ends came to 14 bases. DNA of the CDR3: TGTGCCAGCAGTGCGGGTCTTAGGTTCACCATATATTTT. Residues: CASSAGLRFTIYF.

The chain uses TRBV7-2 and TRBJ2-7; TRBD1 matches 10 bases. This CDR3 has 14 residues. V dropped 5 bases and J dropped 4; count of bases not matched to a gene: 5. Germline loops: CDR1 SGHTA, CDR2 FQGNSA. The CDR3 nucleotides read TGTGCCAGCAGCCAGAGACAGGGGGCTTACGAGCAGTACTTC. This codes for CASSQRQGAYEQYF.

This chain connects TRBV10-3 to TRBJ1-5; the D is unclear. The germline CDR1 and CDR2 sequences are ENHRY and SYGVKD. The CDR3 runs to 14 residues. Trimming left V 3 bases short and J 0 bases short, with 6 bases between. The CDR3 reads CAISDGYSNQPQHF. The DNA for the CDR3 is TGTGCCATCAGTGACGGTTATAGCAATCAGCCCCAGCATTTT.

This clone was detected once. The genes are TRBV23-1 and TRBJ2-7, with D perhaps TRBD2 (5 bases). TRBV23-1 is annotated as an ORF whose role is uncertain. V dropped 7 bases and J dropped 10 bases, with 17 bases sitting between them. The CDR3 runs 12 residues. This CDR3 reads CASTRASGYQYF. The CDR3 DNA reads TGCGCCAGCACCCGGGCCTCGGGATACCAGTACTTC.